The subject of this entry is one T cell receptor (beta chain). Its target is not known. This record belongs to a study of blood T cells in healthy people across ages. Study-wide context: The capture of about one barcoded beta molecule per two T cells was achieved by template switching.

The study's findings and limits: Relative to aged donors, long-lived donors carried more naive CD4+ cells and displayed higher diversity.

Alongside a J-beta primer mix, a sample-barcoded 5' primer served in a second PCR lasting about 7 to 11 cycles. TCRdb re-analysed the 5' RACE reads in MiXCR, keeping a single row per CDR3 protein. The sample lists 800,000 to 950,000 distinct CDR3 sequences, roughly 28% occurring once. The sample also formed part of further work on T cells of mothers and their children. This second report adds: Maternal samples each gave over 10 million TCR beta CDR3 reads, and child samples approximately 3 million each.

The sample was blood. This TCR was recovered from a woman aged 40 to 50 in good health.

DNA of the CDR3: TGTGCCAGCAGCAAAACGACAGGACTGAACACTGAAGCTTTCTTT. Translating gives CASSKTTGLNTEAFF. The V call is TRBV9, the J call TRBJ1-1, with D possibly TRBD1 on 6 matching bases. There are 15 residues in the CDR3. Germline lookup yields CDR1 SGDLS and CDR2 YYNGEE. Trimming took off 4 bases at V and 0 bases at J, with 13 bases between the two ends.